This T cell receptor (beta chain) comes out of a study of cytomegalovirus exposure and HLA in healthy donors. Looking at the study overall: Approximately 190 million T cells yielded about 120 million unique TCR beta sequences, as an earlier analysis found.

In this sample, this clone turned up a few times. Primers included in the PCR were 60 Vbeta and 13 Jbeta primers. TCRdb's copy holds only in-frame clones and misses some; the assay was immunoSEQ multiplex PCR. This table holds about 63,000 clones, less than 75% found once. CDR1 and CDR2 from the germline V gene are SGDLS and YYNGEE. J lost 3 bases, V lost 4 bases, and 4 bases had no gene match. This CDR3 has 13 residues. The chain has TRBV9 and TRBJ2-7; the match to TRBD2 covers 7 bases. This clonotype was obtained from a man over 45 in good health and CMV-seropositive. The sequencing input was PBMCs. CDR3 coding DNA: TGTGCCAGCAGCCGGACGGGGGGCTACGAGCAGTACTTC. Translated: CASSRTGGYEQYF.